Detailed here is one TCR beta chain. Its antigen is still unknown. Trimming cost V 1 base and J 6 bases, with 13 bases left between them. Germline V CDR1 and CDR2: SGHTA, FQGNSA. This CDR3 is 14 amino acids long. The assay was immunoSEQ multiplex PCR, and TCRdb's table has in-frame clones only and misses some. The sample has roughly 120,000 clones; around nine tenths are singletons. This entry comes from a study of T cell responses to AZD1222 COVID-19 vaccine. As for the study in general: Second-dose schedules of about 4 or about 12 weeks were combined. Study results and limitations: In a largely white British group with more females than males, clonal diversity was possibly underestimated. The study reported that nearly half of spike-specific TCRs target unmutated variant regions. Among vaccine-associated CD4 TCRs, coverage spanned spike, with dominance at 160-218 and 743-854.

The sample in question was peripheral blood, obtained on day 0 of AZD1222 vaccination. The chain recombines TRBV7-2 with TRBJ2-7; D may be TRBD2 (5 bases). This sequence was found in an adult in good health. The CDR3 sequence is CASSLERSRAEQYF. The DNA of the CDR3 is TGTGCCAGCAGCTTAGAACGTTCGCGGGCCGAGCAGTACTTC.